The 23 T cell receptor beta chains listed next were all sequenced from one sample in a study of T cell repertoires in cytomegalovirus infection. MiXCR was run by TCRdb on the reads, yielding one entry per CDR3 protein. The sample holds about 900,000 distinct CDR3 sequences, approximately 31% seen once. Antigens of these TCRs are unknown. This material consisted of cultured CD8+ T cells from PBMCs, taken from culture after CMV antigen stimulation. These receptors originate from a human donor in good health (CMV status not recorded). Some clones in this sample may be carry-over from other donors' samples.

This clonotype was seen repeatedly, ten times or more. The V gene is TRBV7-8, the J gene TRBJ1-1, with D possibly matching TRBD1 (5 bases). V shed 5 bases and J shed 3 bases, with 16 bases lying between them. Germline V gives CDR1 SGHVS, CDR2 FQNEAQ. The CDR3 sequence is 15 residues long. The CDR3 bases are TGTGCCAGCAGCCTCATCGCAGGGACCCACACTGAAGCTTTCTTT. Its protein is CASSLIAGTHTEAFF.

This clonotype was seen a few times. The J gene is TRBJ2-7, the V gene TRBV7-9; D uncertain. CDR3 size: 14 residues. CDR1 SEHNR and CDR2 FQNEAQ come from the germline V gene (reference sequence). The V gene lost 4 bases and the J gene lost 1 base, with 11 bases spanning the gap. CDR3 protein: CASSSSDGSYEQYV. The CDR3 DNA sequence: TGTGCCAGCAGCTCCTCGGACGGATCCTACGAGCAGTACGTC.

This clonotype has just a few counts. The V gene is TRBV7-6, the J gene TRBJ1-5, with TRBD1 matching over 9 bases. The trim removed 4 bases at V and 0 bases at J, leaving 4 bases unmatched. Germline CDR1 and CDR2: SGHVS and FNYEAQ. CDR3 length equals 16 residues. CDR3 nucleotide sequence: TGTGCCAGCAGCTCAGGGACAGGGTTTAGCAATCAGCCCCAGCATTTT. Protein: CASSSGTGFSNQPQHF.

CDR3 bases: TGCGCCAGGAAGGCTAAACCTGGAGCCACAGATACGCAGTATTTT. Translation gives CARKAKPGATDTQYF. The V and J genes are TRBV23-1 and TRBJ2-3; D is unresolved. TRBV23-1 carries the ORF label, with uncertain function. The germline V and J ends were trimmed by 9 bases and 2 bases, with 18 bases remaining between them. The CDR3 runs to 15 residues.

V usage is TRBV19 and J usage is TRBJ2-1; 7 bases are shared with TRBD2. Trimming cost V 5 bases and J 4 bases; bases outside gene matches: 8. Germline V gene data show CDR1 as LNHDA and CDR2 as SQIVND (reference sequence). The CDR3 is 15 residues long. CDR3 protein: CASSPTLAAYNEQFF. CDR3 DNA sequence: TGTGCCAGTAGTCCTACGCTAGCGGCATACAATGAGCAGTTCTTC. The whole variable domain, remainder taken from reference TRBV19 and TRBJ2-1, is DGGITQSPKYLFRKEGQNVTLSCEQNLNHDAMYWYRQDPGQGLRLIYYSQIVNDFQKGDIAEGYSVSREKKESFPLTVTSAQKNPTAFYLCASSPTLAAYNEQFFGPGTRLTVL.

This clonotype was detected a few times. CDR3 region: CASSSTDREPEAFF. The DNA of the CDR3 is TGTGCCAGCAGCTCAACGGACAGGGAGCCTGAAGCTTTCTTT. The chain links TRBV7-3 to TRBJ1-1, with TRBD1 matching over 8 bases. The trim removed 4 bases at V and 6 bases at J, leaving 7 bases unmatched. The CDR3 is 14 amino acids. CDR1 is SGHTA and CDR2 is FQGTGA in the germline V gene.

The genes are TRBV4-1 and TRBJ1-1, with D uncertain. CDR1 and CDR2 (germline): MGHRA, YSYEKL. V was cut by 0 bases and J by 5 bases, with 13 bases left in between. This CDR3 spans 15 amino acids. DNA for the CDR3: TGCGCCAGCAGCCAAGACCGGGTCTTGGGGACTGAAGCTTTCTTT. It is translated as CASSQDRVLGTEAFF.

V usage is TRBV7-8 and J usage is TRBJ2-7, with D possibly TRBD1 on 6 matching bases. The V gene lost 4 bases and the J gene lost 3 bases, with 10 bases spanning the gap. CDR3 size: 13 residues. Germline loops: CDR1 SGHVS, CDR2 FQNEAQ. The CDR3 region is CASSYRDIYEQYF. The DNA for the CDR3 is TGTGCCAGCAGCTACCGGGACATCTACGAGCAGTACTTC. Looking up the rest from reference TRBV7-8 and TRBJ2-7 gives the full variable domain: GAGVSQSPRYKVAKRGQDVALRCDPISGHVSLFWYQQALGQGPEFLTYFQNEAQLDKSGLPSDRFFAERPEGSVSTLKIQRTQQEDSAVYLCASSYRDIYEQYFGPGTRLTVT.

The chain links TRBV29-1 to TRBJ2-1, with 12 bases matching TRBD1. V dropped 6 bases and J dropped 6; count of bases not matched to a gene: 6. Germline CDR1 and CDR2: SQVTM and ANQGSEA. The CDR3 covers 14 residues. The DNA of the CDR3 is TGCAGCGTCGCCGGGACAGGGGGCCGCAATGAGCAGTTCTTC. Amino acid sequence: CSVAGTGGRNEQFF.

This chain joins TRBV4-1 and TRBJ1-5; D is uncertain. Trimming cost V 1 base and J 9 bases, with 10 bases left between them. The CDR3 totals 13 residues. The germline CDR1 and CDR2 sequences are MGHRA and YSYEKL. CDR3 sequence (DNA): TGCGCCAGCAGCCAAGGCAGTCTTGGGCCCCAGCATTTT. Translated: CASSQGSLGPQHF.

This chain joins TRBV27 and TRBJ1-6; D unresolved. Germline CDR1 reads MNHEY; CDR2 reads SMNVEV (reference sequence). With 2 bases removed from V and 10 bases from J, the gap between germline ends came to 9 bases. The CDR3 totals 13 residues. The CDR3 is CASSLLWGSPLHF. DNA for the CDR3: TGTGCCAGCAGTTTACTTTGGGGATCACCCCTCCACTTT.

This clonotype has more than one count but fewer than ten. V gene TRBV19 combines with J gene TRBJ2-1, with 8 bases fitting TRBD2. Trimming cost V 5 bases and J 5 bases; bases outside gene matches: 11. Per germline, CDR1 LNHDA and CDR2 SQIVND (reference sequence). The CDR3 has 16 residues. This CDR3 is CASSEGTGGPDNEQFF. The CDR3 DNA reads as TGTGCCAGTAGTGAGGGAACGGGGGGGCCTGACAATGAGCAGTTCTTC.

V is TRBV11-3 and J is TRBJ1-3, with D unresolved. Trimming took 0 bases from V and 2 from J, leaving 8 bases between them. The CDR3 is 15 amino acids. Germline CDR1 and CDR2: SGHNT and YENEEA. The CDR3 region is CASSLDSMAGNTIYF. CDR3 coding DNA: TGTGCCAGCAGCTTAGATTCTATGGCTGGAAACACCATATATTTT.

J is TRBJ2-5 and V is TRBV7-9; D is unclear. The CDR3 sequence is 13 residues long. CDR1 SEHNR and CDR2 FQNEAQ come from the germline V gene (reference sequence). With 3 bases removed from V and 0 bases from J, the gap between germline ends came to 5 bases. DNA of the CDR3: TGTGCCAGCAGCTTTAAGTACCAAGAGACCCAGTACTTC. This gives the protein CASSFKYQETQYF.

This clonotype is a singleton in its sample. This sequence joins TRBV4-1 and TRBJ1-4, with TRBD1 matching 9 bases. Looked up from germline, CDR1 is MGHRA and CDR2 is YSYEKL. The V and J ends lost 3 bases and 7 bases, in that order; junction bases with no gene match: 6. There are 15 residues in the CDR3. CDR3 nucleotide sequence: TGCGCCAGCAGCCACCGACAGGGGGAGGGTGAAAAACTGTTTTTT. Translation: CASSHRQGEGEKLFF.

A word on this clonotype: It may be a read error: a sequence one base away is much more abundant. J is TRBJ2-1 and V is TRBV12-3 or TRBV12-4; D not resolved. The CDR3 covers 15 residues. This chain's CDR3 is CASSLRPPSYNERFF. The CDR3 DNA reads TGTGCCAGCAGTTTAAGGCCTCCGTCCTACAATGAGCGGTTCTTC.

This clonotype was counted between two and nine times. The rearrangement links TRBV27 to TRBJ1-5, with 7 nucleotides matching TRBD1. Germline trimming cut 3 bases from V and 5 bases from J; bases unmatched to any gene: 4. The CDR3 extends over 14 amino acids. Germline V gene lookup returns CDR1 MNHEY and CDR2 SMNVEV (reference sequence). The CDR3 sequence: CASSFGQVDQPQHF. The CDR3 DNA follows: TGTGCCAGCAGTTTTGGACAGGTAGATCAGCCCCAGCATTTT.

This chain connects TRBV19 to TRBJ1-5; 9 bases align to TRBD1. The CDR3 totals 18 residues. Per germline, CDR1 LNHDA and CDR2 SQIVND (reference sequence). After removal of 5 bases from V and 3 bases from J, the junction contained 14 bases not matched to a gene. The CDR3 is CASSRDMSRDRDNQPQHF. The CDR3 DNA sequence: TGTGCCAGTAGTCGAGACATGAGCCGGGACAGGGACAATCAGCCCCAGCATTTT.

This clonotype was counted a few times. This rearrangement joins TRBV11-2 to TRBJ1-1; D is unresolved. V was clipped by 6 bases and J by 0 bases, with 14 bases between them. The CDR3 length is 15 residues. Germline CDR1 reads SGHAT; CDR2 reads FQNNGV. The CDR3: CASSPRETVNTEAFF. DNA for the CDR3: TGTGCCAGCAGTCCCCGAGAGACTGTGAACACTGAAGCTTTCTTT.

The V call is TRBV12-3 or TRBV12-4, the J call TRBJ2-7; possibly TRBD1 for D (5 bases). This CDR3 region has 18 residues. The V and J ends lost 2 bases and 4 bases respectively, with 24 bases between them. The CDR3 bases are TGTGCCAGCAGTTTAAGCTTCTGTGCGTCAGGGCCCTCTTACGAGCAGTACTTC. Translated: CASSLSFCASGPSYEQYF.

This clonotype is a singleton in its sample. J is TRBJ1-5 and V is TRBV6-5; perhaps TRBD1 as D (5 bases). This CDR3 contains 15 residues. The V gene's germline CDR1 is MNHEY and CDR2 SVGAGI. Trimming took 5 bases from V and 6 from J, leaving 17 bases between them. CDR3 coding DNA: TGTGCCAGCAGTACCGGGGGTGTAGGGGCTCAGCCCCAGCATTTT. This gives the protein CASSTGGVGAQPQHF.

This chain connects TRBV2 to TRBJ2-5; D remains unclear. This CDR3 has 14 amino acids. The V gene's germline CDR1 is SNHLY and CDR2 FYNNEI. Trimming removed 8 bases at V and 1 base at J, with 14 bases between. This CDR3 reads CASDDGDSQETQYF. The CDR3 DNA follows: TGTGCCAGCGATGACGGAGACTCCCAAGAGACCCAGTACTTC.

The chain combines TRBV19 with TRBJ1-2, with D unresolved. V lost 9 bases and J lost 3, with 17 bases in between. Germline V CDR1 and CDR2: LNHDA, SQIVND (reference sequence). This CDR3 is built from 14 residues. The CDR3: CASLPSPKDYGYTF. CDR3 nucleotides: TGTGCCAGCCTTCCTTCGCCGAAAGACTATGGCTACACCTTC.